This TCR beta chain is from a study of neoadjuvant anti-PD-1 for oral cavity cancer. For the study at large: Patients without progression got a fourth dose around day 43.

These newly diagnosed stage II-IVA oral cavity squamous cell carcinoma patients had no prior systemic or radiation treatment. No culture or expansion preceded analysis of these blood cells. Clones were read by immunoSEQ multiplex PCR, and TCRdb kept only the in-frame ones, dropping some. Of about 61,000 clones detected, approximately 79% appear once; the ten largest clones hold roughly 2.6%. The CDR3 has 18 amino acids. Trimming took 0 bases from V and 5 from J, leaving 22 bases between them. Germline V gives CDR1 WSHSY, CDR2 SAAADI. The sequencing here drew on PBMCs, taken before nivolumab (anti-PD-1) treatment. The sequence derives from a person between 40 and 80 years old with oral cavity squamous cell carcinoma. The chain links TRBV10-2 to TRBJ1-2; D may be TRBD1 (5 bases). The CDR3 is CASSESIGAVGGGYGYTF. In DNA form, the CDR3 reads TGCGCCAGCAGTGAGTCGATCGGTGCGGTCGGCGGGGGTTATGGCTACACCTTC.